What follows describes a single T cell receptor beta chain. The antigen is undetermined. The sample belongs to a study of cytomegalovirus exposure and HLA in healthy donors. About the study: According to later analysis, the same platform produced the 120 or so validation and around 730 first-cohort repertoires. Points from the study as a whole: Most TCR sequences showed up rarely, but some public TCRs showed up in many donors. In a later analysis, first-cohort TCR clusters were found to tend to co-occur in the 120 or so validation repertoires. The study put around 180 TCR beta chains on its list as cytomegalovirus-associated.

Sequenced by immunoSEQ multiplex PCR; TCRdb stores in-frame clones only, minus some. The sample consists of roughly 64,000 clones, roughly 94% of them appearing once. This CDR3 region has 15 residues. Between the trimmed V and J ends, which lost 5 bases and 13 bases, there was a span of 24 bases. The V gene's germline CDR1 is SEHNR and CDR2 FQNEAQ (reference sequence). Sequenced sample: PBMCs. This TCR derives from a woman aged 18-29 years in good health and CMV-seropositive. This rearrangement joins TRBV7-9 to TRBJ2-1; weak D call: TRBD2 (6 bases). CDR3 region: CASSGSVGGSHLQFF. The CDR3 DNA sequence: TGTGCCAGCAGCGGATCCGTGGGGGGATCGCATTTACAGTTCTTC. The full variable domain, with the rest looked up from reference TRBV7-9 and TRBJ2-1, is DTGVSQNPRHKITKRGQNVTFRCDPISEHNRLYWYRQTLGQGPEFLTYFQNEAQLEKSRLLSDRFSAERPKGSFSTLEIQRTEQGDSAMYLCASSGSVGGSHLQFFGPGTRLTVL.